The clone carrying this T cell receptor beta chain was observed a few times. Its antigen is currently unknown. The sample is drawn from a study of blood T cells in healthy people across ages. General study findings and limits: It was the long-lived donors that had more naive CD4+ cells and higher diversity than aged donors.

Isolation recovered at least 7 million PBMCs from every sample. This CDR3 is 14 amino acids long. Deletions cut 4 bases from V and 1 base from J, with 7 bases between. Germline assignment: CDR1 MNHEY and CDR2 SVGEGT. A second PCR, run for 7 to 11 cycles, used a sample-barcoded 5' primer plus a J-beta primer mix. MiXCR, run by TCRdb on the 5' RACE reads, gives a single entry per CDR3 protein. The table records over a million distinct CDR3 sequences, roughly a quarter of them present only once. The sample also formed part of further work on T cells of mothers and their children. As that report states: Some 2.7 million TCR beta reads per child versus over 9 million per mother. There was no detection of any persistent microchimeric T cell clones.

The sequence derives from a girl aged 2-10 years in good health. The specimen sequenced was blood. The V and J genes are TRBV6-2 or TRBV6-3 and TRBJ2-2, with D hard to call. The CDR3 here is CASSSDGNTGELFF. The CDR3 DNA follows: TGTGCCAGCAGTTCGGACGGGAACACCGGGGAGCTGTTTTTT.